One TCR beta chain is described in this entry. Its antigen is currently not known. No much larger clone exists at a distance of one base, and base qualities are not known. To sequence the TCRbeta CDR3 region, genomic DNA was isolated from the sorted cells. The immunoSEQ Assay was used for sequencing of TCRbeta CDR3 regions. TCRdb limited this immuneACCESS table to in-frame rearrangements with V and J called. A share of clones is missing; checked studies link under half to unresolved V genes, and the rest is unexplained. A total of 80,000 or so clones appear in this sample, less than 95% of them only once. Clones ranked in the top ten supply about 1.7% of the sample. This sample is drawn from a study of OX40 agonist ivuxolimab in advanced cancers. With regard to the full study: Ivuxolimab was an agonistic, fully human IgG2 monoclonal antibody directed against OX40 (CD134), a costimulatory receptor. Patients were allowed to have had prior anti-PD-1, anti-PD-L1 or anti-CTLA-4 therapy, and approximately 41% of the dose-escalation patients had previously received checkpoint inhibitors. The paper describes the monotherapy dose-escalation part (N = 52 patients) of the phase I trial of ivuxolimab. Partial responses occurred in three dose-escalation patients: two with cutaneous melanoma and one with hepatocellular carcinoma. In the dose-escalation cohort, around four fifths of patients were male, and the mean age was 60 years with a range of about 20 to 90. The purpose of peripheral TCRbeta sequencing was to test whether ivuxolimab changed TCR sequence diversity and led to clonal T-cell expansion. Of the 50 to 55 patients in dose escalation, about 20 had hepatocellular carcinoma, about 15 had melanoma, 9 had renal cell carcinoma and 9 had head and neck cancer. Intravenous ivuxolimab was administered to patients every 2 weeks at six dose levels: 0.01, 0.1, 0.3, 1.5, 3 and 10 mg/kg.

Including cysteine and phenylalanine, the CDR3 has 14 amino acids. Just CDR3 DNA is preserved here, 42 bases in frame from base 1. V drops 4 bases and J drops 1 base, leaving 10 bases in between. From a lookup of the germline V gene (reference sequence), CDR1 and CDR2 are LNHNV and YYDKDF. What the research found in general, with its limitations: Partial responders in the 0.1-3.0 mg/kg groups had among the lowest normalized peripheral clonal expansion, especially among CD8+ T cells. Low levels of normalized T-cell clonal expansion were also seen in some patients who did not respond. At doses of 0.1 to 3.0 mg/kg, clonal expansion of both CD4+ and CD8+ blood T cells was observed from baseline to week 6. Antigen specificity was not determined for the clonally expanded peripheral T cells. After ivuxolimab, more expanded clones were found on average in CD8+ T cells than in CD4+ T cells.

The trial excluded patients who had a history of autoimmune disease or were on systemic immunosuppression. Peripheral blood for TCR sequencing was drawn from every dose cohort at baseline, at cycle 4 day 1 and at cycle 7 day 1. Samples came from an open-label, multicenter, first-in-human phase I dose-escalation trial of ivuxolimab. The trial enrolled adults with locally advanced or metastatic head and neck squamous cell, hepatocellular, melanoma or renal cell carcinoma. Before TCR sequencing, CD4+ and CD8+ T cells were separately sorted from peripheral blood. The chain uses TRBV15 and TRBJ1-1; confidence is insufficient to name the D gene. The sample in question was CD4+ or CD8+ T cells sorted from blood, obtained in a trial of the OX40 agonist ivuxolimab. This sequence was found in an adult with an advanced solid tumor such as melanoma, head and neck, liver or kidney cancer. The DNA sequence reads TGTGCCACCAGCACGAATCGTAGGAACACTGAAGCTTTCTTT. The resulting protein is CATSTNRRNTEAFF.